Listed below are T cell receptor beta chains from one sample, sequenced in a study of blood T cells in healthy people across ages. Each CDR3 protein gets one entry after TCRdb re-called the 5' RACE reads with MiXCR. There are approximately 820,000 distinct CDR3 sequences in the sample; 40% to 50% occur only once, and about 21% lies in the top ten. Sequencing was done on a sample of blood. All receptors come from a man in his fifties or sixties in good health. Both conserved end residues are trimmed from each CDR3. The listing skips clone size in some rows; elsewhere it reads once, few, many or a size class.

J gene | V gene | clone size | CDR3 protein
TRBJ2-1 | TRBV6-2/TRBV6-3 | few | ASILTLTSGGAYNEQF
TRBJ2-4 | TRBV5-1 | - | ASSLLPAETKNIQY
TRBJ2-1 | TRBV5-5 | - | ASSFSTSDRQGEQF
TRBJ1-5 | TRBV20-1 | - | SARDSGQRSNQPQH
TRBJ2-1 | TRBV18 | - | ASSPIGLAGVESGEQF
TRBJ2-7 | TRBV7-9 | - | ASSSYNGEQY
TRBJ2-1 | TRBV7-2 | - | ASTLYGPHNEQF
TRBJ2-1 | TRBV7-9 | - | ASSPPTDSYNEQF
TRBJ2-7 | TRBV3-1 | - | ASGRGPSSYEQY
TRBJ2-1 | TRBV12-3/TRBV12-4 | - | ASSYSGVSSYNEQF
TRBJ2-4 | TRBV6-2/TRBV6-3 | once | ASSDSGENIQY
TRBJ1-1 | TRBV4-3 | few | ASSQDAAGSNTEAF
TRBJ2-5 | TRBV20-1 | - | SALKGGRETQY
- | TRBV7-9 | - | ASSLAGFTAEQY
TRBJ2-3 | TRBV7-3 | - | ASSASSGGRPSTGTQY
TRBJ2-7 | TRBV7-9 | few | ASAFGGDYYEQY
TRBJ1-4 | TRBV15 | - | ATSRDRGTTNEKLF
TRBJ2-1 | TRBV11-2 | - | ASSSLAGRGDNEQF
TRBJ2-5 | TRBV6-2/TRBV6-3 | - | ASSNLPGRFYETQY
TRBJ1-2 | TRBV6-6 | - | ASSWSSSAGNNGYT
- | TRBV20-1 | - | SAPGRDRERTQY
TRBJ2-7 | TRBV6-5 | - | ASVSDGPPTRQY
TRBJ1-6 | TRBV20-1 | - | SAAGQVNSPLH
TRBJ2-1 | TRBV20-1 | few | SARALAGARNEQF
TRBJ2-1 | TRBV6-2/TRBV6-3 | few | ATLLSGQGEVQF
TRBJ2-7 | TRBV5-6 | - | ASREGGSEQY
TRBJ2-7 | TRBV7-9 | few | ASSPARDRISYEQY
- | TRBV5-1 | - | ASSEQGALEQY
TRBJ2-1 | TRBV20-1 | once | SARGVATYNEQF
TRBJ1-2 | TRBV28 | - | ASMPPHGGGYT
TRBJ1-2 | TRBV7-3 | - | ASSPEPDSSFNGYT